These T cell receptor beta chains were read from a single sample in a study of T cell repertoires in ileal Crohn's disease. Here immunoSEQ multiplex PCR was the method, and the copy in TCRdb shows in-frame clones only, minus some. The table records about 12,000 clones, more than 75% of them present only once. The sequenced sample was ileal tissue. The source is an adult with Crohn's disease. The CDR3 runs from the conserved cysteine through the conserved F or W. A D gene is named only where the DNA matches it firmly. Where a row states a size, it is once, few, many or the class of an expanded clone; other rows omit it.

CDR3aa: CASSEEGAQPQHF
CDR3nt: TGTGCCAGCAGTGAAGAGGGAGCCCAGCCCCAGCATTTT
j_gene: TRBJ1-5
v_gene: TRBV2
d_gene: .
abundance: .

CDR3aa: CASSVGARNVKQETQYF
CDR3nt: TGTGCCAGCAGCGTAGGGGCCCGTAACGTGAAACAAGAGACCCAGTACTTC
j_gene: TRBJ2-5
v_gene: TRBV9
d_gene: .
abundance: .

CDR3aa: CASSFRDRGTYEQYF
CDR3nt: TGTGCCAGCAGCTTCCGGGACAGGGGGACATACGAGCAGTACTTC
j_gene: TRBJ2-7
v_gene: TRBV11-3
d_gene: TRBD1
abundance: few

CDR3aa: CASSPDEGARETQYF
CDR3nt: TGTGCCAGCAGCCCCGACGAGGGGGCCAGGGAGACCCAGTACTTC
j_gene: TRBJ2-5
v_gene: TRBV9
d_gene: TRBD1
abundance: .

CDR3aa: CASSSLPGGQPQHF
CDR3nt: TGTGCCAGCAGCTCATTGCCAGGGGGTCAGCCCCAGCATTTT
j_gene: TRBJ1-5
v_gene: TRBV28
d_gene: TRBD1
abundance: .

CDR3aa: CASSLSGGYTF
CDR3nt: TGTGCCAGCAGCTTGAGCGGCGGCTACACCTTC
j_gene: TRBJ1-2
v_gene: TRBV5-6
d_gene: .
abundance: few

CDR3aa: CASSLEGIGQEKLFF
CDR3nt: TGTGCCAGCAGCTTAGAGGGGATCGGACAGGAAAAACTGTTTTTT
j_gene: TRBJ1-4
v_gene: TRBV7-6
d_gene: .
abundance: few

CDR3aa: CASSSRTGEETQYF
CDR3nt: TGTGCCAGCAGCTCTAGGACAGGGGAAGAGACCCAGTACTTC
j_gene: TRBJ2-5
v_gene: TRBV9
d_gene: TRBD1
abundance: .

CDR3aa: CASSSKGQVNEKLFF
CDR3nt: TGTGCCAGCAGTTCAAAGGGACAGGTTAATGAAAAACTGTTTTTT
j_gene: TRBJ1-4
v_gene: TRBV6-6
d_gene: TRBD1
abundance: once

CDR3aa: CASSPSQSNEKLFF
CDR3nt: TGTGCCAGCTCACCCTCCCAGTCTAATGAAAAACTGTTTTTT
j_gene: TRBJ1-4
v_gene: TRBV18
d_gene: .
abundance: .

CDR3aa: CASAETGIEETQYF
CDR3nt: TGCGCCAGCGCTGAAACAGGGATAGAAGAGACCCAGTACTTC
j_gene: TRBJ2-5
v_gene: TRBV5-1
d_gene: .
abundance: .

CDR3aa: CASSEYGWEWETQYF
CDR3nt: TGTGCCAGCAGTGAATACGGGTGGGAGTGGGAGACCCAGTACTTC
j_gene: TRBJ2-5
v_gene: TRBV25-1
d_gene: .
abundance: .

CDR3aa: CASSFRLGQGSTGELFF
CDR3nt: TGTGCCAGCAGCTTTCGTCTGGGACAGGGGTCCACCGGGGAGCTGTTTTTT
j_gene: TRBJ2-2
v_gene: TRBV11-1
d_gene: TRBD1
abundance: .

CDR3aa: CASSLVGREDIQYF
CDR3nt: TGTGCCAGCAGCTTAGTCGGCAGGGAAGACATTCAGTACTTC
j_gene: TRBJ2-4
v_gene: TRBV7-9
d_gene: .
abundance: .

CDR3aa: CASSLTRLAGEKSPYEQYF
CDR3nt: TGTGCCAGCAGTTTAACGCGACTAGCGGGGGAGAAAAGCCCCTACGAGCAGTACTTC
j_gene: TRBJ2-7
v_gene: TRBV28
d_gene: TRBD2
abundance: once

CDR3aa: CASSYFREGEQFF
CDR3nt: TGTGCCAGCAGTTACTTTCGGGAAGGTGAGCAGTTCTTC
j_gene: TRBJ2-1
v_gene: TRBV6-5
d_gene: .
abundance: .

CDR3aa: CASGLGPSLSYEQYF
CDR3nt: TGTGCCAGCGGATTAGGCCCGAGCCTATCCTACGAGCAGTACTTC
j_gene: TRBJ2-7
v_gene: TRBV7-9
d_gene: .
abundance: .

CDR3aa: CASSMRAGAGSGYTF
CDR3nt: TGTGCCAGTAGTATGAGAGCAGGGGCTGGTAGTGGCTACACCTTC
j_gene: TRBJ1-2
v_gene: TRBV19
d_gene: .
abundance: .

CDR3aa: CASSLDGRDTSSSYNEQFF
CDR3nt: TGTGCCAGCAGCTTAGATGGCCGGGACACCTCGAGCTCCTACAATGAGCAGTTCTTC
j_gene: TRBJ2-1
v_gene: TRBV11-3
d_gene: .
abundance: .

CDR3aa: CASSDQLAGEQYF
CDR3nt: TGTGCCAGCAGTGACCAGCTGGCGGGCGAGCAGTACTTC
j_gene: TRBJ2-7
v_gene: TRBV6-1
d_gene: .
abundance: .

CDR3aa: CASSFLAGSYNEQFF
CDR3nt: TGTGCCAGCAGCTTCCTCGCGGGGTCCTACAATGAGCAGTTCTTC
j_gene: TRBJ2-1
v_gene: TRBV11-2
d_gene: .
abundance: .

CDR3aa: CAIQKDRDYGYTF
CDR3nt: TGTGCCATCCAAAAAGACAGAGACTATGGCTACACCTTC
j_gene: TRBJ1-2
v_gene: TRBV10-3
d_gene: .
abundance: .

CDR3aa: CASSQPGQWTYEQYF
CDR3nt: TGTGCCAGCAGTCAACCGGGACAATGGACCTACGAGCAGTACTTC
j_gene: TRBJ2-7
v_gene: TRBV6-1
d_gene: .
abundance: .

CDR3aa: CASSPTVYSYEQYF
CDR3nt: TGTGCCAGCTCACCAACGGTCTACTCCTACGAGCAGTACTTC
j_gene: TRBJ2-7
v_gene: TRBV18
d_gene: .
abundance: .

CDR3aa: CASTPKGNTGELFF
CDR3nt: TGTGCCAGCACCCCAAAGGGGAATACCGGGGAGCTGTTTTTT
j_gene: TRBJ2-2
v_gene: TRBV5-4
d_gene: .
abundance: .

CDR3aa: CASTGDRGGFF
CDR3nt: TGTGCCAGCACTGGGGACAGGGGAGGTTTCTTT
j_gene: TRBJ1-1
v_gene: TRBV6-5
d_gene: TRBD1
abundance: .

CDR3aa: CASRQGSGTQYF
CDR3nt: TGTGCCAGCAGACAGGGGTCGGGGACCCAGTACTTC
j_gene: TRBJ2-5
v_gene: TRBV27
d_gene: TRBD1
abundance: .

CDR3aa: CASSEAAGHYEQYF
CDR3nt: TGTGCCAGCAGTGAAGCAGCGGGGCACTACGAGCAGTACTTC
j_gene: TRBJ2-7
v_gene: TRBV6-1
d_gene: TRBD2
abundance: once

CDR3aa: CASSLFSANTDTQYF
CDR3nt: TGTGCCAGCAGCTTATTTAGCGCTAACACAGATACGCAGTATTTT
j_gene: TRBJ2-3
v_gene: TRBV11-2
d_gene: .
abundance: .

CDR3aa: CAYNRGTVYGYTF
CDR3nt: TGTGCCTACAATCGTGGGACAGTGTATGGCTACACCTTC
j_gene: TRBJ1-2
v_gene: TRBV30
d_gene: TRBD1
abundance: .

CDR3aa: CASINRAGNYGYTF
CDR3nt: TGTGCCAGCATTAACCGGGCAGGGAACTATGGCTACACCTTC
j_gene: TRBJ1-2
v_gene: TRBV28
d_gene: .
abundance: .

CDR3aa: CASSRTSGAYEQYF
CDR3nt: TGCGCCAGCAGCAGGACTAGCGGGGCCTACGAGCAGTACTTC
j_gene: TRBJ2-7
v_gene: TRBV5-1
d_gene: TRBD2
abundance: .

CDR3aa: CATSRGSGGTNEQFF
CDR3nt: TGTGCCACCAGCAGAGGTAGCGGGGGAACGAATGAGCAGTTCTTC
j_gene: TRBJ2-1
v_gene: TRBV15
d_gene: TRBD2
abundance: .

CDR3aa: CASSIDSVSNQPQHF
CDR3nt: TGTGCCAGTAGTATTGACTCGGTGAGCAATCAGCCCCAGCATTTT
j_gene: TRBJ1-5
v_gene: TRBV19
d_gene: .
abundance: few

CDR3aa: CASSERGRMAGELFF
CDR3nt: TGTGCCAGCAGTGAACGAGGTAGAATGGCCGGGGAGCTGTTTTTT
j_gene: TRBJ2-2
v_gene: TRBV2
d_gene: .
abundance: once

CDR3aa: CASRKQGSEWETQYF
CDR3nt: TGTGCCAGCAGAAAACAGGGATCGGAGTGGGAGACCCAGTACTTC
j_gene: TRBJ2-5
v_gene: TRBV6-5
d_gene: .
abundance: .

CDR3aa: CASSELAGTTDTQYF
CDR3nt: TGTGCCAGCAGTGAGTTAGCGGGGACCACAGATACGCAGTATTTT
j_gene: TRBJ2-3
v_gene: TRBV6-1
d_gene: TRBD2
abundance: .

CDR3aa: CASSQVFGSQFNSPLHF
CDR3nt: TGCGCCAGCAGCCAAGTTTTTGGGAGCCAATTTAATTCACCCCTCCACTTT
j_gene: TRBJ1-6
v_gene: TRBV4-1
d_gene: .
abundance: few

CDR3aa: CASSYVQGASNTEAFF
CDR3nt: TGTGCCAGCAGTTACGTTCAAGGGGCCTCGAACACTGAAGCTTTCTTT
j_gene: TRBJ1-1
v_gene: TRBV6-5
d_gene: .
abundance: .